The 26 T cell receptor beta chains below all came from one sample that was sequenced in a study of blood T cell repertoires in COVID-19. Sequenced by immunoSEQ multiplex PCR; TCRdb stores in-frame clones only, minus some. The data hold around 120,000 clones, with around 86% observed a single time. Sequencing was carried out using peripheral blood. The receptor set was obtained from a woman between 70 and 85 years old with acute or convalescent COVID-19.

The gene calls are TRBV5-4 and TRBJ1-1, with D unclear. This CDR3 is built from 14 residues. Germline V lookup: CDR1 SGHNT, CDR2 YYREEE (reference sequence). With 0 bases removed from V and 0 bases from J, the gap between germline ends came to 6 bases. The DNA for the CDR3 is TGTGCCAGCAGCTTGGGACTGATGAACACTGAAGCTTTCTTT. It codes for CASSLGLMNTEAFF.

The chain couples TRBV28 to TRBJ1-5, with 8 bases lining up with TRBD1. Germline CDR1 MDHEN, CDR2 SYDVKM. The CDR3 contains 18 residues. The trim removed 5 bases at V and 5 bases at J, leaving 17 bases unmatched. The CDR3 DNA is TGTGCCAGCAGTAAAGGACAGGGAGGCCTATTTGGCTATCAGCCCCAGCATTTT. This sequence encodes CASSKGQGGLFGYQPQHF.

The CDR3 DNA is TGCGCCAGCAGCCGCCCTGGGGACAGATCCTACGAGCAGTACTTC. Protein: CASSRPGDRSYEQYF. The chain employs TRBV5-1 and TRBJ2-7; TRBD1 matches at 7 bases. Germline CDR1 SGHRS, CDR2 YFSETQ. The length of the CDR3 is 15 residues. V shed 4 bases, J shed 1 base, and the junction held 8 bases outside the gene matches.

The chain uses TRBV6-2 or TRBV6-3 and TRBJ1-5, with D hard to call. CDR1 is MNHEY and CDR2 is SVGEGT in the germline V gene. Trimming removed 6 bases from V and 4 bases from J, with 7 bases in between. The CDR3 consists of 12 residues. The CDR3, as DNA: TGTGCCAGCAGCCCAGCAAATCAGCCCCAGCATTTT. The encoded protein is CASSPANQPQHF.

The chain couples TRBV10-2 to TRBJ1-3; TRBD1 is a possible D gene (6 bases). V was shortened by 3 bases and J by 2 bases, with 11 bases between the two germline ends. Germline loops: CDR1 WSHSY, CDR2 SAAADI. This CDR3 has 15 amino acids. In nucleotides, the CDR3 is TGCGCCAGCAGTGATGTCAGGGGTACTGGAAACACCATATATTTT. It yields the protein CASSDVRGTGNTIYF.

The V and J genes are TRBV27 and TRBJ2-5; D call uncertain. This CDR3 has 12 residues. CDR1 MNHEY and CDR2 SMNVEV come from the germline V gene (reference sequence). Trimming removed 5 bases at V and 0 bases at J, with 4 bases between. The CDR3 sequence is CASSQNQETQYF. For the CDR3, the DNA is TGTGCCAGCAGTCAGAACCAAGAGACCCAGTACTTC.

This clone was detected once. The V call is TRBV5-6, the J call TRBJ1-5, with 8 bases matching TRBD1. Germline CDR1 reads SGHDT; CDR2 reads YYEEEE. The CDR3 length is 15 residues. V dropped 5 bases and J dropped 5; count of bases not matched to a gene: 9. The chain's CDR3 is CASSSNRGTYQPQHF. The CDR3 coding sequence is TGTGCCAGCAGTTCGAACAGGGGGACGTATCAGCCCCAGCATTTT.

This clone has a single count. This chain links TRBV27 with TRBJ2-1; 11 bases match TRBD1. Germline assignment: CDR1 MNHEY and CDR2 SMNVEV (reference sequence). Trimming took 2 bases from V and 8 from J; bases not matched to a gene: 5. This CDR3 region has 15 residues. This CDR3 is CASSLGTGGRDEQFF. CDR3 DNA: TGTGCCAGCAGTTTAGGGACAGGGGGGAGGGATGAGCAGTTCTTC.

The chain links TRBV12-3 or TRBV12-4 to TRBJ1-1; possibly TRBD1 for D (6 bases). The CDR3 has 13 residues. The V and J ends lost 6 bases and 4 bases respectively, with 12 bases between them. CDR3 in amino acids: CASRNREGTEAFF. CDR3 DNA: TGTGCCAGCAGAAACAGGGAAGGCACTGAAGCTTTCTTT.

The chain carries TRBV5-4 and TRBJ2-1; 9 bases agree with TRBD1. The CDR3 totals 16 residues. The trim removed 4 bases at V and 8 bases at J, leaving 13 bases unmatched. The germline V gene has CDR1 SGHNT and CDR2 YYREEE (reference sequence). The DNA of the CDR3 is TGTGCCAGCAGCCCCCCAAGGACAGGGGAAATATATGAGCAGTTCTTC. Translated, it gives CASSPPRTGEIYEQFF.

The chain joins TRBV13 to TRBJ2-2, with a possible D match to TRBD2 (7 bases). The CDR3 loop spans 15 amino acids. The V end was cut by 11 bases, the J end by 6 bases, with 22 bases between. Germline assignment: CDR1 PRHDT and CDR2 FYEKMQ (reference sequence). The CDR3 DNA reads as TGTGCCCGCTGCTCGTGGGGGGGGGCCTCCGGGGAGCTGTTTTTT. As protein: CARCSWGGASGELFF.

This clone was observed a handful of times. In nucleotides, the CDR3 is TGTGCCAGCAGTCTCCGAGCGGGGGACAATTCACCCCTCCACTTT. Encoded protein: CASSLRAGDNSPLHF. The chain carries TRBV6-2 or TRBV6-3 and TRBJ1-6, with a possible D match to TRBD1 (5 bases). V was pared by 5 bases and J by 7 bases, with 15 bases between. The CDR3 sequence is 15 residues long. Germline CDR1 MNHEY, CDR2 SVGEGT.

This sequence joins TRBV7-9 and TRBJ1-3, with D possibly being TRBD1 (5 bases). The CDR3 totals 15 residues. The ends were cut back, 11 bases at V and 0 bases at J, with 17 bases in the middle. Germline CDR1 and CDR2: SEHNR and FQNEAQ (reference sequence). The CDR3 nucleotides are TGTGCCTACCCCTCCAGGGCCCTCTCTGGAAACACCATATATTTT. Protein: CAYPSRALSGNTIYF.

This rearrangement joins TRBV7-9 to TRBJ1-1; possible D gene TRBD1, 6 bases. The CDR3 loop spans 15 amino acids. V lost 5 bases, J lost 3 bases, and 16 bases lay in between. Germline CDR1 and CDR2: SEHNR and FQNEAQ (reference sequence). CDR3 sequence (DNA): TGTGCCAGCAGCCAAGGGGGGGCTGAGGACACTGAAGCTTTCTTT. Its translation: CASSQGGAEDTEAFF.

This clone was picked up one time. The J gene is TRBJ1-3, the V gene TRBV30; D is unresolved. CDR1 and CDR2 (germline): GTSNPN, SVGIG (reference sequence). With 3 bases removed from V and 1 base from J, the gap between germline ends came to 7 bases. The CDR3 extends over 13 amino acids. The CDR3 DNA reads TGTGCCTGGAGGCGATTTTCTGGAAACACCATATATTTT. This translates into CAWRRFSGNTIYF.

The rearrangement links TRBV19 to TRBJ1-4; a possible D gene is TRBD1 (5 bases). This CDR3 spans 13 amino acids. V was cut by 1 base and J by 10 bases, with 10 bases left in between. The germline CDR1 and CDR2 sequences are LNHDA and SQIVND (reference sequence). CDR3 sequence reads: CASSIGIRGKLFF. The DNA for the CDR3 is TGTGCCAGTAGTATAGGGATAAGGGGAAAACTGTTTTTT.

V usage is TRBV3-1 (or the pseudogene TRBV3-2) and J usage is TRBJ1-5; D not resolved. Germline V gene lookup returns CDR1 LGHDT and CDR2 YNNKEL (reference sequence). This CDR3 contains 15 residues. Trimming took 1 base from V and 2 from J, leaving 9 bases between them. CDR3 nucleotides: TGTGCCAGCAGCCAAGTATCGGGAGGCAATCAGCCCCAGCATTTT. Amino acids: CASSQVSGGNQPQHF.

The rearrangement joins TRBV28 to TRBJ1-6, with D unresolved. Germline V lookup: CDR1 MDHEN, CDR2 SYDVKM. CDR3 length equals 13 residues. V gave up 2 bases and J gave up 6 bases, with 5 bases separating them. The CDR3 here is CASSLGSNSPLHF. As DNA, the CDR3 is TGTGCCAGCAGTTTAGGTAGTAATTCACCCCTCCACTTT.

This clone was seen only a few times. This chain links TRBV15 with TRBJ1-5, with 8 nucleotides matching TRBD1. The V segment lost 5 bases and the J segment 3 bases; nucleotides outside the gene matches: 3. The CDR3 is made up of 14 amino acids. CDR1 and CDR2 (germline): LNHNV, YYDKDF (reference sequence). DNA of the CDR3: TGTGCCACCAGCTCGGACAGGGACAATCAGCCCCAGCATTTT. Residues: CATSSDRDNQPQHF. Complete variable domain (other parts from reference TRBV15 and TRBJ1-5): DAMVIQNPRYQVTQFGKPVTLSCSQTLNHNVMYWYQQKSSQAPKLLFHYYDKDFNNEADTPDNFQSRRPNTSFCFLDIRSPGLGDTAMYLCATSSDRDNQPQHFGDGTRLSIL.

The rearrangement links TRBV7-9 to TRBJ2-5, with 7 bases that match TRBD1. Germline V gene lookup returns CDR1 SEHNR and CDR2 FQNEAQ (reference sequence). The V and J ends lost 0 bases and 5 bases, in that order; junction bases with no gene match: 9. CDR3 length: 16 residues. CDR3 coding DNA: TGTGCCAGCAGCTTAGCAACAGGGGTTAGAGGGGAGACCCAGTACTTC. Residues: CASSLATGVRGETQYF.

The chain is built from TRBV2 and TRBJ1-2; TRBD1 aligns across 8 bases. CDR3 length equals 15 residues. The germline V gene encodes CDR1 SNHLY and CDR2 FYNNEI. Trimming at V came to 2 bases and at J to 4 bases, leaving 6 bases not matched to a gene. The CDR3 sequence is CASSEQGALGYGYTF. The DNA for the CDR3 is TGTGCCAGCAGTGAACAGGGGGCGCTTGGCTATGGCTACACCTTC.

This clone was observed a single time. The chain joins TRBV4-1 to TRBJ2-1; TRBD2 agrees at 8 bases. Germline values: CDR1 MGHRA, CDR2 YSYEKL. The CDR3 sequence is 20 residues long. Trimming removed 2 bases from V and 3 bases from J; junction bases left unmatched: 18. CDR3 coding DNA: TGCGCCAGCAGCCAAAGCCCCCTCCCCCTTAGCGGGATTTTCTACAATGAGCAGTTCTTC. Its translation is CASSQSPLPLSGIFYNEQFF.

This clone was recorded a few times. This chain uses TRBV9 with TRBJ1-4; D unresolved. The CDR3 length is 12 residues. Deletions cut 4 bases from V and 13 bases from J, with 14 bases between. Looked up from germline, CDR1 is SGDLS and CDR2 is YYNGEE. The CDR3 nucleotides read TGTGCCAGCAGCCCTGGGTCGGGATTACTGTTTTTT. Translated, it gives CASSPGSGLLFF.

Points on this clone: The sample contains more than one DNA sequence encoding this CDR3. The gene calls are TRBV6-5 and TRBJ1-5; 9 bases agree with TRBD1. The germline V gene has CDR1 MNHEY and CDR2 SVGAGI. The ends lost 0 bases at V and 4 bases at J; junction bases unmatched: 1. The CDR3 runs to 15 residues. CDR3 in DNA: TGTGCCAGCAGTTACTCAGGACAGGGGAATCAGCCCCAGCATTTT. Its translation: CASSYSGQGNQPQHF.

This chain uses TRBV10-3 with TRBJ2-1; 10 bases align to TRBD1. CDR3 length: 15 amino acids. Germline lookup yields CDR1 ENHRY and CDR2 SYGVKD. The ends lost 6 bases at V and 4 bases at J; junction bases unmatched: 6. CDR3 DNA: TGTGCCATCAGCGGCGAGGGACAGGGGTACAATGAGCAGTTCTTC. Translating it yields CAISGEGQGYNEQFF.

This chain uses TRBV29-1 with TRBJ1-1; possible D gene TRBD1, 6 bases. Germline V gene lookup returns CDR1 SQVTM and CDR2 ANQGSEA. The ends were cut back, 4 bases at V and 1 base at J, with 10 bases in the middle. CDR3 length: 13 amino acids. The CDR3 DNA is TGCAGCGTTGCCACGACAGGGAACACTGAAGCTTTCTTT. Translating gives CSVATTGNTEAFF.